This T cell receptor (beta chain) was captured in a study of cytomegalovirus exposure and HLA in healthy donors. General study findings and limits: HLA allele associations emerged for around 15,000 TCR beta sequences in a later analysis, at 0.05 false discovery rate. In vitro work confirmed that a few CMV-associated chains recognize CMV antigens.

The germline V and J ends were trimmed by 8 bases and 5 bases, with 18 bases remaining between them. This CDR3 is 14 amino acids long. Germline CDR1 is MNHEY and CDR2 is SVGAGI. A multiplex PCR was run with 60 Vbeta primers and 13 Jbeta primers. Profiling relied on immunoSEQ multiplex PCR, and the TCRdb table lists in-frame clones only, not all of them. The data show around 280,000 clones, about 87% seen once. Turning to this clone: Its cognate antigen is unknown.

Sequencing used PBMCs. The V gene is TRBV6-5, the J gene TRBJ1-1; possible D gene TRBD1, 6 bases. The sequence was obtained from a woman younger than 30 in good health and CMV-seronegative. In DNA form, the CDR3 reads TGTGCCAGCTCGCGCGGGGGGCGAGAGACTGAAGCTTTCTTT. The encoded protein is CASSRGGRETEAFF.